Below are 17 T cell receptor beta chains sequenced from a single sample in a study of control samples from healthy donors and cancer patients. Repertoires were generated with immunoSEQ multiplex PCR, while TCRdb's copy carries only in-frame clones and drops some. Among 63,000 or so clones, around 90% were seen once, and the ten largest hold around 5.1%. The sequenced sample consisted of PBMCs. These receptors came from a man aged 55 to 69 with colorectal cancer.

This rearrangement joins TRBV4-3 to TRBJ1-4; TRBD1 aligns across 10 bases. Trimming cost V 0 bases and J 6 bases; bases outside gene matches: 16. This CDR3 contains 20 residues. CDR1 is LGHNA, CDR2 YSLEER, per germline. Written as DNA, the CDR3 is TGCGCCAGCAGCCAAGAATGGCGGAGGTGGACAGGGGGAAGTTATGAAAAACTGTTTTTT. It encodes CASSQEWRRWTGGSYEKLFF.

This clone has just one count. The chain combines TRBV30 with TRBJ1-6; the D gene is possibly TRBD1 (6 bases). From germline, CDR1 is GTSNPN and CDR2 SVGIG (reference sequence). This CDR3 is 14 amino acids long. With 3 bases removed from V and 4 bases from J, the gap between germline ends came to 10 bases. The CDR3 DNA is TGTGCCTGGAGATTGGGGGCGTATAATTCACCCCTCCACTTT. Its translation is CAWRLGAYNSPLHF.

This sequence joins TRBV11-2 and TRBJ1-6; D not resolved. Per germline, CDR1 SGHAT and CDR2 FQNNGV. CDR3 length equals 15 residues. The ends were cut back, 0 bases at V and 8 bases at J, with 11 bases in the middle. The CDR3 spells CASSLDSAVHSPLHF. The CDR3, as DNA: TGTGCCAGCAGCTTAGATTCGGCAGTCCATTCACCCCTCCACTTT. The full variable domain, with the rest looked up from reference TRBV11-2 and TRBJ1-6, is EAGVAQSPRYKIIEKRQSVAFWCNPISGHATLYWYQQILGQGPKLLIQFQNNGVVDDSQLPKDRFSAERLKGVDSTLKIQPAKLEDSAVYLCASSLDSAVHSPLHFGNGTRLTVT.

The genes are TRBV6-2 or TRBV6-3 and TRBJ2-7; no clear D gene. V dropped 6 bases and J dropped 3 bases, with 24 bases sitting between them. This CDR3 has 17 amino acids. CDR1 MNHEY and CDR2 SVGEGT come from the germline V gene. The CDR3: CASSQPPAVPASYEQYF. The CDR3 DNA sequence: TGTGCCAGCAGCCAACCCCCCGCGGTTCCAGCGAGCTACGAGCAGTACTTC.

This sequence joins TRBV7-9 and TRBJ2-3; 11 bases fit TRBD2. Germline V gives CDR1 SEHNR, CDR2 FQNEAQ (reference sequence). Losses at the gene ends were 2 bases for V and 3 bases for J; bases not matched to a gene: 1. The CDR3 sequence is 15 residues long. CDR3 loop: CASSLWTSGTDTQYF. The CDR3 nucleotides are TGTGCCAGCAGCTTATGGACTAGCGGGACAGATACGCAGTATTTT.

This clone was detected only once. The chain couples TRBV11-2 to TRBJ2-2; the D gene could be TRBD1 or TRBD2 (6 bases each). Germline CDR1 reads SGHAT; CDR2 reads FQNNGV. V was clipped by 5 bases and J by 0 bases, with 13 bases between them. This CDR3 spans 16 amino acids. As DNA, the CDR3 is TGTGCCAGCAGCCTCGCGGGACAAGCGAACACCGGGGAGCTGTTTTTT. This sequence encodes CASSLAGQANTGELFF.

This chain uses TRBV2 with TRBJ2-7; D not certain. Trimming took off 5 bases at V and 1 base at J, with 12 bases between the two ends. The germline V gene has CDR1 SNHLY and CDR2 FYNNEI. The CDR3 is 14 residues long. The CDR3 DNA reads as TGTGCCAGCAGTCATGGCAGTCGTTCCTACGAGCAGTACTTC. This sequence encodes CASSHGSRSYEQYF.

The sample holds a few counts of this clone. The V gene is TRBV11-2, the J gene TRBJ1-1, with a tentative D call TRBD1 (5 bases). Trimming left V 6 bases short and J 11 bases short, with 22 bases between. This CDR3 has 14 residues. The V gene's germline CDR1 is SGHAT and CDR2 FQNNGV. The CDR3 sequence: CASSMNSGPRGAFF. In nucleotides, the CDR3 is TGTGCCAGCAGTATGAACTCAGGGCCCCGAGGGGCTTTCTTT.

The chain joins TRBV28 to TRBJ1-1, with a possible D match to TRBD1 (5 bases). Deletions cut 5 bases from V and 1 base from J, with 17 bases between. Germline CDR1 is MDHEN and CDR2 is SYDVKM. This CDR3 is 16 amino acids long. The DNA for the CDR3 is TGTGCCAGCAGTGAGACTTTGGGACCTACGAACACTGAAGCTTTCTTT. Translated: CASSETLGPTNTEAFF. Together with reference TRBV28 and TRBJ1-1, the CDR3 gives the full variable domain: DVKVTQSSRYLVKRTGEKVFLECVQDMDHENMFWYRQDPGLGLRLIYFSYDVKMKEKGDIPEGYSVSREKKERFSLILESASTNQTSMYLCASSETLGPTNTEAFFGQGTRLTVV.

For the CDR3, the DNA is TGTGCCAGCAGTGAACAGGAGGTCACCGAGCAGTTCTTC. Encoded protein: CASSEQEVTEQFF. The chain is built from TRBV6-1 and TRBJ2-1; TRBD2 might be the D (5 bases). Between the trimmed V and J ends, which lost 2 bases and 10 bases, there was a span of 12 bases. The CDR3 has 13 amino acids. Germline V gene sequence: CDR1 MNHNS, CDR2 SASEGT.

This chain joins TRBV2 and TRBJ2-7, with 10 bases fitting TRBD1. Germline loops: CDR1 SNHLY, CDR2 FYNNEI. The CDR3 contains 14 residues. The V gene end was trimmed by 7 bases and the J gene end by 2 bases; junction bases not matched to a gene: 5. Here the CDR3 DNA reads TGTGCCAGCAACCGGGACAGGGGAACCTACGAGCAGTACTTC. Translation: CASNRDRGTYEQYF.

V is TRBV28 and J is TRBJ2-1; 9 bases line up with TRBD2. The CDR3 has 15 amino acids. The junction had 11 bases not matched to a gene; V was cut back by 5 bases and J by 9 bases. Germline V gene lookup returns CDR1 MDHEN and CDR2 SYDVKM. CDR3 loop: CASSDSGGIRGEQFF. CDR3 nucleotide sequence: TGTGCCAGCAGTGATAGCGGGGGCATACGGGGTGAGCAGTTCTTC.

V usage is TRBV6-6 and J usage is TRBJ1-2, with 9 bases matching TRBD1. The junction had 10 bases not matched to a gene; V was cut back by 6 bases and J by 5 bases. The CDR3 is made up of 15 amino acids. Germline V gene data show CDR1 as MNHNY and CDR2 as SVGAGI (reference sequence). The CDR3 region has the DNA TGTGCCAGCAGCAGAGGACAGGGGACACCTTATGGCTACACCTTC. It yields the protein CASSRGQGTPYGYTF.

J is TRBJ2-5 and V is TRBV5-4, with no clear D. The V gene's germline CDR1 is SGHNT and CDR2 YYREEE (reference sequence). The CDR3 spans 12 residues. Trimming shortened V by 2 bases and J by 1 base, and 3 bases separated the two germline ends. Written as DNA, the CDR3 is TGTGCCAGCAGCTTACCCCAAGAGACCCAGTACTTC. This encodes CASSLPQETQYF.

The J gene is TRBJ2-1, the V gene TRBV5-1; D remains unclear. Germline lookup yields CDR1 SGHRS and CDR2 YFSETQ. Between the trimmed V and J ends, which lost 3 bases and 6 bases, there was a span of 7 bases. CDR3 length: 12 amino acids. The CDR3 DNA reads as TGCGCCAGCAGCTCCCTAGTCAATGAGCAGTTCTTC. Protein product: CASSSLVNEQFF. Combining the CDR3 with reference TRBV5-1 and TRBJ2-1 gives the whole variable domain KAGVTQTPRYLIKTRGQQVTLSCSPISGHRSVSWYQQTPGQGLQFLFEYFSETQRNKGNFPGRFSGRQFSNSRSEMNVSTLELGDSALYLCASSSLVNEQFFGPGTRLTVL.

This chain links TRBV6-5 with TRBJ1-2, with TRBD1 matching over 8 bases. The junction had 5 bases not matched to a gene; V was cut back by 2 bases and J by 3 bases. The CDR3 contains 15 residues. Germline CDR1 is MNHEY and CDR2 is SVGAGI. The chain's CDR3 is CASSYRARGHYGYTF. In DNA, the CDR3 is TGTGCCAGCAGTTACAGGGCCAGGGGGCACTATGGCTACACCTTC.

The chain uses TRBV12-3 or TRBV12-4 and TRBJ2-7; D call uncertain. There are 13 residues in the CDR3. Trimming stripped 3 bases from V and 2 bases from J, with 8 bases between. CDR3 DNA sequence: TGTGCCAGCAGTTTGGTGTTGGCCTACGAGCAGTACTTC. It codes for CASSLVLAYEQYF.